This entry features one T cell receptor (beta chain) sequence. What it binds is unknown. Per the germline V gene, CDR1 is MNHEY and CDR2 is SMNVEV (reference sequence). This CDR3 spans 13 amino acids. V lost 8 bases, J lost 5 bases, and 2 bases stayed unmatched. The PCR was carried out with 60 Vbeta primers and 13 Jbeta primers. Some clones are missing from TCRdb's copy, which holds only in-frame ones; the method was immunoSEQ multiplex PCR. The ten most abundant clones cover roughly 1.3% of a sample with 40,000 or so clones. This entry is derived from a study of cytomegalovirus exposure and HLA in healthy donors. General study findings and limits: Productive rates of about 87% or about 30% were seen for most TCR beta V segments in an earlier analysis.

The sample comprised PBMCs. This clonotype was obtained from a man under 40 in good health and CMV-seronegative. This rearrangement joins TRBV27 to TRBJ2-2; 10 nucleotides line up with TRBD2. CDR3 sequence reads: CASGTSDTGELFF. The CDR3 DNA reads TGTGCCAGCGGGACTAGCGATACCGGGGAGCTGTTTTTT.